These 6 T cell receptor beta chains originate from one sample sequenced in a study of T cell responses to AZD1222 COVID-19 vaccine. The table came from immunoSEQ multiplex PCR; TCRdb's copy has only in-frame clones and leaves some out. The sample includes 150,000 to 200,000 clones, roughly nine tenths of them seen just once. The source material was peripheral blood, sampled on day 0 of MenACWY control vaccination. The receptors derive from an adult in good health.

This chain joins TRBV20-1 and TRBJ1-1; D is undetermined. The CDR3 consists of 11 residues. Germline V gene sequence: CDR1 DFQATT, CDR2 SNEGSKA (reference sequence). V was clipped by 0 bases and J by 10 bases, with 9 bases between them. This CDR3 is CSARELVGAFF. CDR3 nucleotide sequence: TGCAGTGCTAGAGAGTTGGTTGGAGCTTTCTTT.

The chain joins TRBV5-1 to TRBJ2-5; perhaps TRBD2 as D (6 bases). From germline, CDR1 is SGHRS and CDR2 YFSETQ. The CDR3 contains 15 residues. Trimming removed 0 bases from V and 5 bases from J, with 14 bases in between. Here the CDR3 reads CASSLGGRGLETQYF. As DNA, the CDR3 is TGCGCCAGCAGCTTGGGTGGTCGGGGGTTGGAGACCCAGTACTTC. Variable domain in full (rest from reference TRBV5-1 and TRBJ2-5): KAGVTQTPRYLIKTRGQQVTLSCSPISGHRSVSWYQQTPGQGLQFLFEYFSETQRNKGNFPGRFSGRQFSNSRSEMNVSTLELGDSALYLCASSLGGRGLETQYFGPGTRLLVL.

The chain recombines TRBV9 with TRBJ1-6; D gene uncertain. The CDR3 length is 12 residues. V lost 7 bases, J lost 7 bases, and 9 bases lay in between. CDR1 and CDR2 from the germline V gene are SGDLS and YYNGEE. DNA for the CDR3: TGTGCCAGCGGCCGAAGCAATTCACCCCTCCACTTT. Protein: CASGRSNSPLHF.

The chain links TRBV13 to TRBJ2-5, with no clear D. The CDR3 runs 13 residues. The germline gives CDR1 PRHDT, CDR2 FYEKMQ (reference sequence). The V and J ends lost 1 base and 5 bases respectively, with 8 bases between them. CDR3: CASSLAPGETQYF. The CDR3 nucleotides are TGTGCCAGCAGCTTAGCACCTGGGGAGACCCAGTACTTC.

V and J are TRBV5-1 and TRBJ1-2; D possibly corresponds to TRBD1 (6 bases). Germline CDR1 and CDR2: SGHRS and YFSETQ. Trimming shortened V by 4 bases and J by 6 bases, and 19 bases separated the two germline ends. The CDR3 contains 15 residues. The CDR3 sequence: CASSDQQGFRDGYTF. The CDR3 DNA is TGCGCCAGCAGCGACCAACAGGGCTTCAGAGATGGCTACACCTTC. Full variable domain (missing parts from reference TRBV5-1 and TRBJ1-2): KAGVTQTPRYLIKTRGQQVTLSCSPISGHRSVSWYQQTPGQGLQFLFEYFSETQRNKGNFPGRFSGRQFSNSRSEMNVSTLELGDSALYLCASSDQQGFRDGYTFGSGTRLTVV.

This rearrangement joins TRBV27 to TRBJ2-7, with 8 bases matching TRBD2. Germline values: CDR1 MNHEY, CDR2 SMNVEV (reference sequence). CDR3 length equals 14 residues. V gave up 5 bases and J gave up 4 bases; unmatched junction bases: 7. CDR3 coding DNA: TGTGCCAGCAGTCCTACGGGAGGGAAATACGAGCAGTACTTC. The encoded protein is CASSPTGGKYEQYF.